What follows are 24 T cell receptor beta chains derived from one specimen sequenced in a study of cytotoxic CD8 clonotypes in ibrutinib-treated CLL. Profiling relied on immunoSEQ multiplex PCR, and the TCRdb table lists in-frame clones only, not all of them. The sample carries under 200,000 clones, over 65% recorded once. The specimen was PBMCs, collected after 12 months of ibrutinib treatment. The receptor source for this set is a human donor with chronic lymphocytic leukemia.

The chain carries TRBV21-1 and TRBJ1-2; the table's D call TRBD1 went unverified against the DNA. TRBV21-1 is annotated as a pseudogene. CDR3 length: 14 amino acids. The CDR3 DNA follows: TGTGCCAGCAGCCGAGGACAGGCGCTCTATGGCTACACCTTC. Translation: CASSRGQALYGYTF.

The genes are TRBV23-1 and TRBJ1-3; D call uncertain. TRBV23-1 belongs to the ORF category, with a function that is uncertain. The CDR3 length is 16 residues. Trimming left V 2 bases short and J 0 bases short, with 11 bases between. CDR3 in DNA: TGCGCCAGCAGTCAACCCCTCTTCCTCTCTGGAAACACCATATATTTT. Its translation: CASSQPLFLSGNTIYF.

This clone was recorded a few times. V is TRBV29-1 and J is TRBJ1-1, with D uncertain. The CDR3 has 14 amino acids. The germline V and J ends were trimmed by 1 base and 8 bases, with 17 bases remaining between them. From germline, CDR1 is SQVTM and CDR2 ANQGSEA. The DNA of the CDR3 is TGCAGCGTTGAAGCCGGAGAGTGGAGAACAGAAGCTTTCTTT. It codes for CSVEAGEWRTEAFF. Complete variable domain (other parts from reference TRBV29-1 and TRBJ1-1): SAVISQKPSRDICQRGTSLTIQCQVDSQVTMMFWYRQQPGQSLTLIATANQGSEATYESGFVIDKFPISRPNLTFSTLTVSNMSPEDSSIYLCSVEAGEWRTEAFFGQGTRLTVV.

This chain uses TRBV7-2 with TRBJ1-4; possibly TRBD1 for D (6 bases). Trimming pared 5 bases from V and 0 bases from J, leaving 19 bases between. The CDR3 consists of 18 residues. Germline loops: CDR1 SGHTA, CDR2 FQGNSA. CDR3 in DNA: TGTGCCAGCAGCCTAAGGACAGCAGGACCTTCAACTAATGAAAAACTGTTTTTT. Translation gives CASSLRTAGPSTNEKLFF.

V usage is TRBV4-3 and J usage is TRBJ2-7; D unclear. V lost 5 bases, J lost 0 bases, and 14 bases lay in between. In germline, CDR1 is LGHNA, CDR2 YSLEER. CDR3 length: 15 amino acids. CDR3 coding DNA: TGCGCCAGCAGCGGAAGGTCCCCGAGCTCCTACGAGCAGTACTTC. Residues: CASSGRSPSSYEQYF.

This sequence joins TRBV7-2 and TRBJ2-7; D is unclear. The CDR3 runs to 15 residues. The V and J ends lost 1 base and 2 bases respectively, with 12 bases between them. Germline values: CDR1 SGHTA, CDR2 FQGNSA. The CDR3 sequence: CASSLGSSETYEQYF. CDR3 sequence (DNA): TGTGCCAGCAGCTTAGGGTCCAGCGAGACCTACGAGCAGTACTTC.

The rearrangement joins TRBV15 to TRBJ2-7; 9 bases are a match to TRBD2. CDR3 length: 16 residues. V gave up 8 bases and J gave up 7 bases; unmatched junction bases: 18. Germline lookup yields CDR1 LNHNV and CDR2 YYDKDF (reference sequence). The CDR3 bases are TGTGCCACCCCGGATCTAGCGGGAACCGAAACGAAAGAGCAGTACTTC. Amino acid sequence: CATPDLAGTETKEQYF. Full variable domain (remainder filled in from reference TRBV15 and TRBJ2-7): DAMVIQNPRYQVTQFGKPVTLSCSQTLNHNVMYWYQQKSSQAPKLLFHYYDKDFNNEADTPDNFQSRRPNTSFCFLDIRSPGLGDTAMYLCATPDLAGTETKEQYFGPGTRLTVT.

The rearrangement uses TRBV4-3 and TRBJ2-3, with D uncertain. V was pared by 0 bases and J by 2 bases, with 9 bases between. The CDR3 length is 15 residues. CDR1 LGHNA and CDR2 YSLEER come from the germline V gene. The CDR3 DNA follows: TGCGCCAGCAGCCAAGATTGGGATTACACAGATACGCAGTATTTT. Translated: CASSQDWDYTDTQYF.

V usage is TRBV18 and J usage is TRBJ1-6; 9 bases are a match to TRBD1. V lost 2 bases to trimming and J lost 8 bases; unmatched junction nucleotides: 4. CDR1 and CDR2 (germline): KGHSH, LQKENI. The CDR3 covers 15 residues. CDR3 nucleotides: TGTGCCAGCTCACCAGGACAGGGGAGGGATTCACCCCTCCACTTT. Encoded protein: CASSPGQGRDSPLHF.

This CDR3 reads CASSEEAYGAFF. CDR3 nucleotide sequence: TGTGCCAGCAGTGAAGAGGCGTATGGAGCTTTCTTT. The rearrangement joins TRBV2 to TRBJ1-1; D gene unclear. CDR3 length: 12 residues. Germline V gives CDR1 SNHLY, CDR2 FYNNEI. Trimming left V 1 base short and J 10 bases short, with 10 bases between.

The V gene is TRBV28, the J gene TRBJ2-1; 14 positions match TRBD2. CDR3 length: 18 amino acids. The ends lost 3 bases at V and 7 bases at J; junction bases unmatched: 11. CDR1 MDHEN and CDR2 SYDVKM come from the germline V gene. The CDR3 sequence: CASSLGLAGEWSMNEQFF. Here the CDR3 DNA reads TGTGCCAGCAGTTTGGGACTAGCGGGAGAATGGTCCATGAATGAGCAGTTCTTC.

V is TRBV9 and J is TRBJ2-4; D possibly corresponds to TRBD2 (6 bases). This CDR3 spans 17 amino acids. Per the germline V gene, CDR1 is SGDLS and CDR2 is YYNGEE. The V and J ends lost 3 bases and 2 bases respectively, with 18 bases between them. The CDR3 reads CASSADGPRGTKNIQYF. The DNA for the CDR3 is TGTGCCAGCAGCGCCGACGGGCCCCGCGGGACCAAAAACATTCAGTACTTC.

The chain links TRBV9 to TRBJ2-1; 12 nucleotides align to TRBD2. CDR3 length: 16 amino acids. The V and J ends lost 4 bases and 0 bases, in that order; junction bases with no gene match: 2. Germline assignment: CDR1 SGDLS and CDR2 YYNGEE. CDR3 sequence: CASSTSGGSSYNEQFF. The DNA of the CDR3 is TGTGCCAGCAGCACTAGCGGGGGGAGCTCCTACAATGAGCAGTTCTTC. The variable domain in full, with the rest retrieved from reference TRBV9 and TRBJ2-1, is DSGVTQTPKHLITATGQRVTLRCSPRSGDLSVYWYQQSLDQGLQFLIQYYNGEERAKGNILERFSAQQFPDLHSELNLSSLELGDSALYFCASSTSGGSSYNEQFFGPGTRLTVL.

The V gene is TRBV7-9, the J gene TRBJ2-6; D might be TRBD1 (6 bases). Germline V gene lookup returns CDR1 SEHNR and CDR2 FQNEAQ (reference sequence). The CDR3 is made up of 17 amino acids. V was clipped by 4 bases and J by 0 bases, with 13 bases between them. CDR3 sequence: CASSSLQGPSGANVLTF. The CDR3 DNA reads as TGTGCCAGCAGCTCCCTACAGGGACCCTCTGGGGCCAACGTCCTGACTTTC.

The rearrangement links TRBV2 to TRBJ1-2; D possibly corresponds to TRBD1 (6 bases). V lost 1 base to trimming and J lost 8 bases, with 14 bases between them. The CDR3 totals 14 residues. The germline V gene has CDR1 SNHLY and CDR2 FYNNEI. The CDR3 is CASSEEAGVQGYTF. CDR3 nucleotide sequence: TGTGCCAGCAGTGAAGAGGCAGGGGTTCAAGGCTACACCTTC.

This CDR3 reads CASSPDTEAFF. The CDR3, as DNA: TGTGCCAGCTCACCCGACACTGAAGCTTTCTTT. The chain has TRBV18 and TRBJ1-1, with D hard to call. Germline-derived CDR1 and CDR2 are KGHSH and LQKENI. The CDR3 length is 11 residues. The V end was cut by 3 bases, the J end by 3 bases, with 2 bases between.

The J gene is TRBJ2-7, the V gene TRBV5-1, with TRBD2 matching over 11 bases. This CDR3 region has 15 residues. Germline V lookup: CDR1 SGHRS, CDR2 YFSETQ. J was trimmed by 1 base and V by 4 bases; bases with no gene match: 4. CDR3 in DNA: TGCGCCAGCAGCACCCTAGCGGGAGGTTCCTACGAGCAGTACTTC. This codes for CASSTLAGGSYEQYF.

V gene TRBV5-1 combines with J gene TRBJ1-1; tentative D call: TRBD1 (5 bases). CDR3 length equals 15 residues. V was cut by 4 bases and J by 1 base, with 14 bases left in between. Germline loops: CDR1 SGHRS, CDR2 YFSETQ. The CDR3 here is CASSPPSGGNTEAFF. The CDR3 coding sequence is TGCGCCAGCAGCCCCCCGTCCGGGGGGAACACTGAAGCTTTCTTT.

V and J are TRBV7-9 and TRBJ2-5, with 9 bases matching TRBD1. The CDR3 loop spans 14 amino acids. Germline CDR1 SEHNR, CDR2 FQNEAQ (reference sequence). Trimming removed 4 bases from V and 5 bases from J; junction bases left unmatched: 5. DNA for the CDR3: TGTGCCAGCAGCTGGGTGGACAGGGGTGAGACCCAGTACTTC. Residues: CASSWVDRGETQYF.

The chain couples TRBV27 to TRBJ2-1; D gene unclear. This CDR3 region has 15 residues. Germline V gene data show CDR1 as MNHEY and CDR2 as SMNVEV (reference sequence). The V end was cut by 3 bases, the J end by 1 base, with 10 bases between. CDR3 residues: CASSFRQTSYNEQFF. CDR3 nucleotides: TGTGCCAGCAGTTTCAGGCAGACATCCTACAATGAGCAGTTCTTC.

The V gene is TRBV7-8, the J gene TRBJ1-2; 9 positions agree with TRBD1. The trim removed 5 bases at V and 2 bases at J, leaving 18 bases unmatched. The CDR3 loop spans 19 amino acids. The germline V gene encodes CDR1 SGHVS and CDR2 FQNEAQ. CDR3 region: CASSRGTGTRHLINYGYTF. As DNA, the CDR3 is TGTGCCAGCAGCAGGGGGACAGGGACAAGACACCTTATAAACTATGGCTACACCTTC.

DNA for the CDR3: TGTGCCAGCAGCTTAACCGGGACAGGGGACTACGAGCAGTACTTC. The encoded protein is CASSLTGTGDYEQYF. This chain connects TRBV7-3 to TRBJ2-7; 10 positions match TRBD1. V lost 0 bases and J lost 3; bases outside the gene matches: 2. Germline values: CDR1 SGHTA, CDR2 FQGTGA. This CDR3 has 15 amino acids.

The CDR3 nucleotides read TGTGCCAGCAGTTTCCTGGCAGGGTCTCAGCCCCAGCATTTT. It yields the protein CASSFLAGSQPQHF. This chain connects TRBV28 to TRBJ1-5; D is possibly TRBD1 (5 bases). The germline CDR1 and CDR2 sequences are MDHEN and SYDVKM. The CDR3 is made up of 14 amino acids. V was trimmed by 3 bases and J by 6 bases, leaving 12 bases between them.

V gene TRBV11-3 combines with J gene TRBJ2-7, with D uncertain. Germline V CDR1 and CDR2: SGHNT, YENEEA. Trimming shortened V by 1 base and J by 4 bases, and 8 bases separated the two germline ends. The CDR3 loop spans 13 amino acids. The CDR3 DNA is TGTGCCAGCAGCTTAGCAAAGAAATACGAGCAGTACTTC. It is translated as CASSLAKKYEQYF.